This T cell receptor beta chain is from a study of blood T cells in healthy people across ages. This clonotype was observed a few times. Through a sample-barcoded 5' primer and a J-beta primer mix, a second PCR was run for roughly 7 to 11 cycles. TCRdb recomputed calls from the 5' RACE reads with MiXCR, one row per CDR3 protein. Of 1,500,000 or so distinct CDR3 sequences listed, under 55% were seen once; the top ten hold approximately 4%. Trimming removed 0 bases from V and 4 bases from J; junction bases left unmatched: 1. The CDR3 runs to 15 residues. The germline CDR1 and CDR2 sequences are MNHEY and SMNVEV (reference sequence).

The chain recombines TRBV27 with TRBJ2-2; 8 bases align to TRBD2. The sequence was collected from a woman under 30 in good health. Sequenced: blood. The CDR3 DNA follows: TGTGCCAGCAGTTTATCGACTAGCGCCACCGGGGAGCTGTTTTTT. Translated, it gives CASSLSTSATGELFF.